Here is one T cell receptor beta chain with its context. Its antigen is still unknown. This entry belongs to a study of vaccination and CD4 T cells after COVID-19. CD4+ T cells that had been cultured provided DNA sequenced with the Oncomine TCR Beta short-read assay. TCRdb re-analysed the PCR reads in MiXCR, keeping a single row per CDR3 protein. The data contain about 17,000 distinct CDR3 sequences, 43% of them singletons. This CDR3 is built from 16 residues. Germline V gene sequence: CDR1 DFQATT, CDR2 SNEGSKA (reference sequence). Trimming removed 3 bases from V and 4 bases from J; junction bases left unmatched: 8. Treatment denoted: roughly 10-day PBMC culture with coronavirus spike peptide pools or control peptides (ViraFEST assay).

The source was CD4+ T cells from blood, cultured in vitro, collected before SARS-CoV-2 vaccination. The TCR was taken from a human donor who had recovered from COVID-19. The chain combines TRBV20-1 with TRBJ2-3, with 12 bases lining up with TRBD2. This CDR3 is CSARYPSGGASDTQYF. DNA for the CDR3: TGCAGTGCTAGGTATCCTAGCGGGGGGGCCTCAGATACGCAGTATTTT.